Below, one TCR beta chain is given with its context. The V end was cut by 4 bases, the J end by 1 base, with 19 bases between. Looked up from germline, CDR1 is MNHEY and CDR2 is SMNVEV (reference sequence). The CDR3 runs 18 residues. These data are taken from a study of T cell changes during pregnancy in multiple sclerosis. Produced via immunoSEQ multiplex PCR; TCRdb's table is partial and in-frame only. The table records about 83,000 clones, about 95% of them present only once. Here the sequenced sample was peripheral blood, taken in the second trimester of pregnancy. The chain recombines TRBV27 with TRBJ2-2; D may be TRBD1 (6 bases). This TCR derives from a female donor with multiple sclerosis, enrolled in a pregnancy study. Written as DNA, the CDR3 is TGTGCCAGCAGTTCCCCACAACCGGGACAACGGAACACCGGGGAGCTGTTTTTT. It yields the protein CASSSPQPGQRNTGELFF.